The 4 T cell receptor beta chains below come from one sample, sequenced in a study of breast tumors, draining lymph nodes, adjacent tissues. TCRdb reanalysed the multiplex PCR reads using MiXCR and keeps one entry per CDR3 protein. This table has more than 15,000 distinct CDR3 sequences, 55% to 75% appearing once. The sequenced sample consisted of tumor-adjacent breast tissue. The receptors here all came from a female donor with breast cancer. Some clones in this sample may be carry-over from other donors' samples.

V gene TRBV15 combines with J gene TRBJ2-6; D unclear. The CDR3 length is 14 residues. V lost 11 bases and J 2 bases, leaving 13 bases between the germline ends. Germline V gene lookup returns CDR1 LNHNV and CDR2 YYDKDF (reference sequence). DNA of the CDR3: TGTGCCTTGTCGGACGGCGCTGGGGCCAACGTCCTGACTTTC. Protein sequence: CALSDGAGANVLTF.

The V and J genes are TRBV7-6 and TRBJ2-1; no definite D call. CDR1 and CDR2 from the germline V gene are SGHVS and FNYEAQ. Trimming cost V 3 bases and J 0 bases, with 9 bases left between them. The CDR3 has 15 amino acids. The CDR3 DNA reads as TGTGCCAGCAGCTTTTGGGTAAGCTCCTACAATGAGCAGTTCTTC. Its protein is CASSFWVSSYNEQFF.

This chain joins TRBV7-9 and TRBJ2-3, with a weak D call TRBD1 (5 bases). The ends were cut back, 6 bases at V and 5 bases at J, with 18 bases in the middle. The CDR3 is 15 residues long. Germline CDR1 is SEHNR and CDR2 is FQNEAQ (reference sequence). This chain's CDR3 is CASSREQVFVDTQYF. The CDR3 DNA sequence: TGTGCCAGCAGTCGAGAACAGGTGTTCGTAGATACGCAGTATTTT.

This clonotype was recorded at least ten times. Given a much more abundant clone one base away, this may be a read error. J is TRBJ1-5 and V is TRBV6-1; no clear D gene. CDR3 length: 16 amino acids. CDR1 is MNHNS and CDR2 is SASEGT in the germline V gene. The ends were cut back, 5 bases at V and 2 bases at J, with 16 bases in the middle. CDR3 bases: TGTGCCAGCAGTCAAGGGCCGACATCGGGCAATCAGCCCCAGCATTTT. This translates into CASSQGPTSGNQPQHF.